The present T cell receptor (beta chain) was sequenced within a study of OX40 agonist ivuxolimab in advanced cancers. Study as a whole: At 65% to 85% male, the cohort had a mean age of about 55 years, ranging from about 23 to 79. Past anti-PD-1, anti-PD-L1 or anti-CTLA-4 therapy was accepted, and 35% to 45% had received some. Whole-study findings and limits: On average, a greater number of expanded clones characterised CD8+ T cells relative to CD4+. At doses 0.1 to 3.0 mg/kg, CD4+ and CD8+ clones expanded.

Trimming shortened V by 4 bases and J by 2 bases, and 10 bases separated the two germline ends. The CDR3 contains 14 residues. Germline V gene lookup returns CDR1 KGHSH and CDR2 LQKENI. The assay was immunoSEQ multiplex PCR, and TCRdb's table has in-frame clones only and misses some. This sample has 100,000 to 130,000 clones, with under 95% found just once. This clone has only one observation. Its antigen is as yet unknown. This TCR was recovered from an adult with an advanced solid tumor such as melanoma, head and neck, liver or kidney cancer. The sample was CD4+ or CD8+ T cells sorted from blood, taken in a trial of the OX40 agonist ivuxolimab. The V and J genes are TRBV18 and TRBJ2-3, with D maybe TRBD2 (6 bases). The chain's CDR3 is CASSLREFTDTQYF. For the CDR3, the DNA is TGTGCCAGCTCACTGCGGGAATTCACAGATACGCAGTATTTT.